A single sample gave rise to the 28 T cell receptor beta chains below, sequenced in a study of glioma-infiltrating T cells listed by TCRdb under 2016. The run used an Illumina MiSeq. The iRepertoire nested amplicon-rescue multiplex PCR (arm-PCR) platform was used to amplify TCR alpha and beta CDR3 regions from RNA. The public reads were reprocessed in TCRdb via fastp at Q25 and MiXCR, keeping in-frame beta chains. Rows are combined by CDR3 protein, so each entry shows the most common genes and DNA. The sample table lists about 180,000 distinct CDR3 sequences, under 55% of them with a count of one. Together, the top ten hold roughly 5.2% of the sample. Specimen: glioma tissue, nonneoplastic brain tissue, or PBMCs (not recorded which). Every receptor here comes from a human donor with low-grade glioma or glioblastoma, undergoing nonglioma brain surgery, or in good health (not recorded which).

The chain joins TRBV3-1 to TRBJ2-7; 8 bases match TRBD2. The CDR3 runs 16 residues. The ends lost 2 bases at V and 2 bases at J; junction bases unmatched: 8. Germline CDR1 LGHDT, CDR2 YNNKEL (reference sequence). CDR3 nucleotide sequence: TGTGCCAGCAGCCAAAAGGGACTAGGCCTAACCTACGAGCAGTACTTC. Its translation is CASSQKGLGLTYEQYF.

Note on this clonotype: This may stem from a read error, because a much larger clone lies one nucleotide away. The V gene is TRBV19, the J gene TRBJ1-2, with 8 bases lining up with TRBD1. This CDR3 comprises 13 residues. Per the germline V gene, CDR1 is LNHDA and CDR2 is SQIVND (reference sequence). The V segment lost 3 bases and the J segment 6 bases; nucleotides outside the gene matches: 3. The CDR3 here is CASSIVTGDGYTF. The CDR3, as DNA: TGTGCCAGTAGTATCGTGACAGGGGATGGCTACACCTTC.

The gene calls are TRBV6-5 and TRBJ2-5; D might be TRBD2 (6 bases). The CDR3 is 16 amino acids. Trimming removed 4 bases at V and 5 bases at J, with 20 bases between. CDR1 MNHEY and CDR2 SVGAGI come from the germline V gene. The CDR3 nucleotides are TGTGCCAGCAGTTGGTCCTCCGGGACGAGCGGGGAGACCCAGTACTTC. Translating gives CASSWSSGTSGETQYF.

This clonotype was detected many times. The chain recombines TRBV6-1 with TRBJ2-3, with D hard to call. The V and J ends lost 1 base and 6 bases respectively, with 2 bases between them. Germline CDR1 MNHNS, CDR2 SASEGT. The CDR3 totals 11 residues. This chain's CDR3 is CASSEEDTQYF. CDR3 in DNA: TGTGCCAGCAGTGAAGAGGATACGCAGTATTTT.

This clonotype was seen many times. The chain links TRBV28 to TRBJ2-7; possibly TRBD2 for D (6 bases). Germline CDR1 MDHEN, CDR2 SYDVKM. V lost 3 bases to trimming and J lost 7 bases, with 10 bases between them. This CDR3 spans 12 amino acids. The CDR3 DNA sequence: TGTGCCAGCAGTTTTTGGGGGAGGGAGCAGTACTTC. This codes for CASSFWGREQYF.

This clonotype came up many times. CDR3 DNA sequence: TGTGCCAGCAGTTCTCCTAATTGGGGGGGCACAGATACGCAGTATTTT. It encodes CASSSPNWGGTDTQYF. The genes are TRBV28 and TRBJ2-3; D perhaps matches TRBD2 (6 bases). The length of the CDR3 is 16 residues. Germline V lookup: CDR1 MDHEN, CDR2 SYDVKM. V was clipped by 4 bases and J by 1 base, with 15 bases between them.

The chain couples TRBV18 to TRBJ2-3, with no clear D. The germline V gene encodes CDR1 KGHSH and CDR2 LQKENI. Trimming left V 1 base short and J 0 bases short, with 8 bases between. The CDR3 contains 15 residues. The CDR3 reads CASSPLSTSTDTQYF. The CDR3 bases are TGTGCCAGCTCACCACTTTCTACTAGCACAGATACGCAGTATTTT.

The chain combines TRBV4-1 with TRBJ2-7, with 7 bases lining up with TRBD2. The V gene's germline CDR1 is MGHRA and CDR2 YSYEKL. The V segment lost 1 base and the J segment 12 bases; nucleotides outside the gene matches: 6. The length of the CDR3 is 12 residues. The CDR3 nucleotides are TGCGCCAGCAGCCAAGCCGGCGGGAGTCTGTACTTC. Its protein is CASSQAGGSLYF.

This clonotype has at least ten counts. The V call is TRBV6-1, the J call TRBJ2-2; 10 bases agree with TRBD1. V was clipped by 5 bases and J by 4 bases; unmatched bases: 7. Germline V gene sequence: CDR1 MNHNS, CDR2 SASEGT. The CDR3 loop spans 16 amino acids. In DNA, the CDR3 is TGTGCCAGCAGTTATATGGGACAGGGGAGCACCGGGGAGCTGTTTTTT. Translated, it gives CASSYMGQGSTGELFF.

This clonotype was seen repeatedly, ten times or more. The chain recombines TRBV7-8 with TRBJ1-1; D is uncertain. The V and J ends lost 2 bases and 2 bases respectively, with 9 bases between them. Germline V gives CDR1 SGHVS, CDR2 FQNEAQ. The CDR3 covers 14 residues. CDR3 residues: CASSLPGLNTEAFF. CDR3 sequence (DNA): TGTGCCAGCAGCTTACCGGGCCTAAACACTGAAGCTTTCTTT.

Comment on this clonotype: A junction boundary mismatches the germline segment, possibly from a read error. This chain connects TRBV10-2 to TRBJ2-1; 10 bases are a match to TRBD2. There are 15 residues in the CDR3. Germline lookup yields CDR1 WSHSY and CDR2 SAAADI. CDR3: CATRRNPGLANEQFF. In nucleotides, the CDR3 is TGTGCCACCAGAAGGAACCCGGGACTAGCGAATGAGCAGTTCTTC.

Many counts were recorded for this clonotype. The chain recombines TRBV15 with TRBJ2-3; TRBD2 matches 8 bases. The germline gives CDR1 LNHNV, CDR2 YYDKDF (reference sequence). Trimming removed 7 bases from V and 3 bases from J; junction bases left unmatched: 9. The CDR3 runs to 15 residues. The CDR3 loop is CATTGGLAGTDTQYF. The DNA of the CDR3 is TGTGCCACCACCGGTGGACTAGCCGGTACAGATACGCAGTATTTT.

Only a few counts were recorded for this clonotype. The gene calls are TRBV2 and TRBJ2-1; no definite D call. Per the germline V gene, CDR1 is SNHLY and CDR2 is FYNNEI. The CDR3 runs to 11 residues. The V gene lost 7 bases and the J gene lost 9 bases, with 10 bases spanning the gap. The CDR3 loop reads CASKYSLEQFF. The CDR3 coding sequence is TGTGCCAGCAAATACTCTCTTGAGCAGTTCTTC. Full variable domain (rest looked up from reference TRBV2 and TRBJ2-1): EPEVTQTPSHQVTQMGQEVILRCVPISNHLYFYWYRQILGQKVEFLVSFYNNEISEKSEIFDDQFSVERPDGSNFTLKIRSTKLEDSAMYFCASKYSLEQFFGPGTRLTVL.

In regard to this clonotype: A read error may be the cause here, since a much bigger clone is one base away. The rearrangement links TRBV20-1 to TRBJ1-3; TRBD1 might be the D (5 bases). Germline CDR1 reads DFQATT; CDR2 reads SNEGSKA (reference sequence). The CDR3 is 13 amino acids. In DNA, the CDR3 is TGCAATGCCGCGTACCCTGGCAGGGACACCATATATTTT. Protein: CNAAYPGRDTIYF.

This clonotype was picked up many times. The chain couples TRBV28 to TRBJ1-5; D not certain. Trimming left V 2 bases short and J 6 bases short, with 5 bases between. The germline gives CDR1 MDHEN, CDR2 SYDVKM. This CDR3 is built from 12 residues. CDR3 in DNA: TGTGCCAGCAGTTTAAGAGGTCAGCCCCAGCATTTT. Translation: CASSLRGQPQHF.

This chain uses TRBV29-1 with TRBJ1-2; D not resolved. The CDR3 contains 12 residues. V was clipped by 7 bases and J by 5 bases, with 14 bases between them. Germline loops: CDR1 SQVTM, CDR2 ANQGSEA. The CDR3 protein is CSALTVSYGYTF. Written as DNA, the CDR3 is TGCAGCGCCCTTACAGTTTCGTATGGCTACACCTTC. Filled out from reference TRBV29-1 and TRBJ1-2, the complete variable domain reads SAVISQKPSRDICQRGTSLTIQCQVDSQVTMMFWYRQQPGQSLTLIATANQGSEATYESGFVIDKFPISRPNLTFSTLTVSNMSPEDSSIYLCSALTVSYGYTFGSGTRLTVV.

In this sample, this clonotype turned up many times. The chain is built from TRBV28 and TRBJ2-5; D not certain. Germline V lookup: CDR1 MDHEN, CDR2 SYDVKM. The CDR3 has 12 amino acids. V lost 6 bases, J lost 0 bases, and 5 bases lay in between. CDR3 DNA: TGTGCCAGCAGCGGTAACCAAGAGACCCAGTACTTC. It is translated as CASSGNQETQYF.

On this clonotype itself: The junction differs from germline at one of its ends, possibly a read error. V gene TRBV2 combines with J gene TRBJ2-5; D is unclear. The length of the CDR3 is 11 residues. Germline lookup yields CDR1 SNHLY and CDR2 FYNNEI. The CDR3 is CASRTQESQYF. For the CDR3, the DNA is TGTGCCAGCAGGACACAAGAGAGCCAGTACTTC.

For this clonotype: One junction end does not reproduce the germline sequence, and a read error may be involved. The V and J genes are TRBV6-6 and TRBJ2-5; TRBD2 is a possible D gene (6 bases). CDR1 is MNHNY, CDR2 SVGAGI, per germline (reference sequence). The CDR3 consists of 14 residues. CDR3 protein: CASSYGGYQETKNF. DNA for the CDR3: TGTGCCAGCAGTTACGGGGGGTACCAAGAGACCAAGAACTTC.

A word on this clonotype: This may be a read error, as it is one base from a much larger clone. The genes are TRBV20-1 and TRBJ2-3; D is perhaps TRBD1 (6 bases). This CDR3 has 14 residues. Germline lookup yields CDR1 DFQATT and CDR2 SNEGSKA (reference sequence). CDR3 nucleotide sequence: TGCAGTGCTAGAGATCCGGACAGCACAGATACGAAGTATTTT. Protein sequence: CSARDPDSTDTKYF.

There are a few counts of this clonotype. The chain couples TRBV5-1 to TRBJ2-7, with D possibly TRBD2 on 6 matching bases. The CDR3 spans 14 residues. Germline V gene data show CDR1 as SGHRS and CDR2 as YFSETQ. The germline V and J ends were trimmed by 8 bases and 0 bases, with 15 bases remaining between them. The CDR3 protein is CASSKEGSSYEQYF. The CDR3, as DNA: TGCGCCAGTTCAAAGGAGGGTAGCTCCTACGAGCAGTACTTC.

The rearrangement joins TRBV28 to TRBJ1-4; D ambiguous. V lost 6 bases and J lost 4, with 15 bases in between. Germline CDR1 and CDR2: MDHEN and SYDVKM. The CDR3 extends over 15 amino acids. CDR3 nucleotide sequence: TGTGCCAGCAGCCCCCCCGGGCTCTTTAATGAAAAACTGTTTTTT. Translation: CASSPPGLFNEKLFF.

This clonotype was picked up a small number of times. The CDR3 DNA sequence: TGTGCCAGTAGTATCCCCTCAACTCCTTCTGAAGCTTTCTTT. As protein: CASSIPSTPSEAFF. V is TRBV19 and J is TRBJ1-1; D is unresolved. The germline V gene has CDR1 LNHDA and CDR2 SQIVND (reference sequence). Trimming cost V 3 bases and J 6 bases, with 14 bases left between them. This CDR3 is 14 amino acids long.

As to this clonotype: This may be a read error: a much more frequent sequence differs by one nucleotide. CDR3 protein: CATSGRTDGNRPQHF. DNA for the CDR3: TGTGCCACCAGTGGACGCACTGATGGCAATCGGCCCCAGCATTTT. The gene calls are TRBV24-1 and TRBJ1-5; the D is unclear. CDR1 KGHDR and CDR2 SFDVKD come from the germline V gene. This CDR3 is built from 15 residues.

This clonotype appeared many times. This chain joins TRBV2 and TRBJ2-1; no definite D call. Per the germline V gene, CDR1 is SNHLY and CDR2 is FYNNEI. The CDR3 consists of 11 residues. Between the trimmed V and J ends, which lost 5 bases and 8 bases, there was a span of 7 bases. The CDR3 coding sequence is TGTGCCAGCAGTCCCGCGTATGAGCAGTTCTTC. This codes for CASSPAYEQFF.

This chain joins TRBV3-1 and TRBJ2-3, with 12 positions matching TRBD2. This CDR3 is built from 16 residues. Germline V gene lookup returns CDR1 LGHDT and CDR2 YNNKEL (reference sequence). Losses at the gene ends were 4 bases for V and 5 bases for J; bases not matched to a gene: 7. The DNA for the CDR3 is TGTGCCAGCAGCCGAACTGCGGGACTAGCGGGAGATACGCAGTATTTT. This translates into CASSRTAGLAGDTQYF.

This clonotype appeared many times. CDR3 DNA: TGTGCCACCAGCAGAGTGGTACCTGGCGAGACCCAGTACTTC. Translation: CATSRVVPGETQYF. V is TRBV15 and J is TRBJ2-5, with D hard to call. Trimming took off 1 base at V and 5 bases at J, with 11 bases between the two ends. This CDR3 spans 14 amino acids. In germline, CDR1 is LNHNV, CDR2 YYDKDF (reference sequence). Filled out from reference TRBV15 and TRBJ2-5, the complete variable domain reads DAMVIQNPRYQVTQFGKPVTLSCSQTLNHNVMYWYQQKSSQAPKLLFHYYDKDFNNEADTPDNFQSRRPNTSFCFLDIRSPGLGDTAMYLCATSRVVPGETQYFGPGTRLLVL.

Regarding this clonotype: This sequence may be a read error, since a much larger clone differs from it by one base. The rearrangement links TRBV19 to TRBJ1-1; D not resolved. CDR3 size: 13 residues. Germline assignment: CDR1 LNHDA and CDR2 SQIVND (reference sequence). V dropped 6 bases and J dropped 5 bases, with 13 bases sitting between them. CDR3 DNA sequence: TGTGCCAGTAGCACAACAGCGAAGACTGAAGCTTTCTTT. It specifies CASSTTAKTEAFF.